What follows describes a single TCR beta chain. No antigen is known for it. The unexposed donors gave CD4+ T cells in about 2010-2019, prior to COVID-19. Generated by immunoSEQ multiplex PCR, the TCRdb table keeps only in-frame clones and is missing some. The table has 55,000 to 75,000 clones, around 86% seen once. This entry is derived from a study of CD4 T cells in relation to SARS-CoV-2 and coronaviruses. General study results and limits: No donor gave both pre-pandemic and post-infection samples.

Trimming took 8 bases from V and 5 from J, leaving 4 bases between them. The CDR3 has 9 residues. Germline assignment: CDR1 ENHRY and CDR2 SYGVKD. The clonotype was recovered from a human donor in good health. The sample comprised memory CD4+ T cells from PBMCs. This rearrangement joins TRBV10-3 to TRBJ2-7; D is uncertain. DNA for the CDR3: TGTGCCATCGGCGACGAGCAGTACTTC. Its translation is CAIGDEQYF.